Presented here are 13 T cell receptor beta chains from one specimen sequenced in a study of blood T cell repertoires in COVID-19. TCRdb's table, derived via immunoSEQ multiplex PCR, lists solely in-frame clones and lacks some. The table lists about 53,000 clones, about nine tenths of them singletons, with approximately 2.6% in the top ten. The sample taken for sequencing was peripheral blood. The receptors were gathered from an elderly man with acute or convalescent COVID-19.

Only one count was recorded for this clone. The chain has TRBV6-5 and TRBJ1-3; maybe TRBD1 (6 bases). The CDR3 length is 16 residues. Germline-derived CDR1 and CDR2 are MNHEY and SVGAGI. V dropped 0 bases and J dropped 2 bases, with 11 bases sitting between them. The CDR3: CASSYSPDSPGNTIYF. CDR3 nucleotide sequence: TGTGCCAGCAGTTACTCTCCGGACAGCCCTGGAAACACCATATATTTT.

The rearrangement links TRBV29-1 to TRBJ2-4; D is ambiguous. V was cut by 4 bases and J by 8 bases, with 12 bases left in between. This CDR3 region has 12 residues. CDR1 and CDR2 from the germline V gene are SQVTM and ANQGSEA. CDR3 sequence (DNA): TGCAGCGTTGGTGGCAGAGGAGACATTCAGTACTTC. Translation gives CSVGGRGDIQYF. The whole variable domain, filled in from reference TRBV29-1 and TRBJ2-4, reads SAVISQKPSRDICQRGTSLTIQCQVDSQVTMMFWYRQQPGQSLTLIATANQGSEATYESGFVIDKFPISRPNLTFSTLTVSNMSPEDSSIYLCSVGGRGDIQYFGAGTRLSVL.

The chain uses TRBV7-9 and TRBJ1-1; maybe TRBD1 (5 bases). The CDR3 runs to 15 residues. V was pared by 0 bases and J by 2 bases, with 10 bases between. The V gene's germline CDR1 is SEHNR and CDR2 FQNEAQ (reference sequence). In DNA form, the CDR3 reads TGTGCCAGCAGCTTAGCTGGGGCCCGAAACACTGAAGCTTTCTTT. The encoded protein is CASSLAGARNTEAFF.

This chain links TRBV19 with TRBJ1-1; 8 positions agree with TRBD1. This CDR3 contains 17 residues. The junction had 16 bases not matched to a gene; V was cut back by 6 bases and J by 4 bases. The germline CDR1 and CDR2 sequences are LNHDA and SQIVND (reference sequence). The CDR3 DNA is TGTGCCAGTAGCCGAACGCCCCAGGGGGCGACGACCACTGAAGCTTTCTTT. It specifies CASSRTPQGATTTEAFF.

This chain joins TRBV11-2 and TRBJ2-7; unclear D gene. Germline loops: CDR1 SGHAT, CDR2 FQNNGV. The ends were cut back, 1 base at V and 4 bases at J, with 11 bases in the middle. This CDR3 has 14 residues. In DNA form, the CDR3 reads TGTGCCAGCAGCTTAGGGGCGTCGGCTTACGAGCAGTACTTC. Its translation: CASSLGASAYEQYF.

The chain uses TRBV18 and TRBJ1-2, with D tentatively TRBD1 (6 bases). Trimming left V 6 bases short and J 4 bases short, with 15 bases between. The CDR3 is 14 residues long. Germline V gene lookup returns CDR1 KGHSH and CDR2 LQKENI. Here the CDR3 reads CASSPDRSGYGYTF. CDR3 nucleotide sequence: TGTGCCAGCTCTCCCGACAGGTCTGGCTATGGCTACACCTTC.

The rearrangement joins TRBV28 to TRBJ1-4, with a possible D match to TRBD1 (6 bases). Trimming took off 3 bases at V and 4 bases at J, with 18 bases between the two ends. Germline values: CDR1 MDHEN, CDR2 SYDVKM. The length of the CDR3 is 17 residues. The CDR3 protein is CASSFSRTEGLNEKLFF. CDR3 sequence (DNA): TGTGCCAGCAGTTTTTCCAGGACAGAAGGCCTTAATGAAAAACTGTTTTTT.

This clone was picked up one time. The chain employs TRBV6-5 and TRBJ1-4, with 7 bases that match TRBD1. Trimming cost V 5 bases and J 5 bases; bases outside gene matches: 8. The CDR3 contains 15 residues. Germline assignment: CDR1 MNHEY and CDR2 SVGAGI. CDR3 DNA: TGTGCCAGCAGTCCGGGGACAGCTTTCAATGAAAAACTGTTTTTT. Amino acids: CASSPGTAFNEKLFF.

The rearrangement joins TRBV19 to TRBJ1-5; 8 positions agree with TRBD1. V dropped 0 bases and J dropped 4; count of bases not matched to a gene: 11. The CDR3 runs to 18 residues. From germline, CDR1 is LNHDA and CDR2 SQIVND (reference sequence). CDR3 sequence (DNA): TGTGCCAGTAGTATAGATCCCGACAGGGGAGGTTGGAATCAGCCCCAGCATTTT. Its protein product is CASSIDPDRGGWNQPQHF.

The V gene is TRBV6-6, the J gene TRBJ1-6, with D unclear. The CDR3 loop spans 13 amino acids. The V and J ends lost 8 bases and 7 bases respectively, with 12 bases between them. Germline CDR1 reads MNHNY; CDR2 reads SVGAGI (reference sequence). CDR3 DNA: TGTGCCAGCCTTGGGCAAGTGAATTCACCCCTCCACTTT. This codes for CASLGQVNSPLHF.

CDR3 loop: CASSLGLAGGSPTDTQYF. CDR3 in DNA: TGTGCCAGCAGCTTAGGACTAGCGGGGGGTTCCCCCACAGATACGCAGTATTTT. The rearrangement uses TRBV7-6 and TRBJ2-3; TRBD2 matches at 13 bases. V lost 1 base to trimming and J lost 2 bases; unmatched junction nucleotides: 6. CDR3 size: 18 residues. The germline CDR1 and CDR2 sequences are SGHVS and FNYEAQ.

This chain links TRBV11-2 with TRBJ1-4; TRBD1 matches 9 bases. The V gene end was trimmed by 2 bases and the J gene end by 1 base; junction bases not matched to a gene: 2. The CDR3 length is 16 residues. CDR1 SGHAT and CDR2 FQNNGV come from the germline V gene. The chain's CDR3 is CASSLRQGGTNEKLFF. The CDR3 region has the DNA TGTGCCAGCAGCTTAAGACAGGGGGGAACTAATGAAAAACTGTTTTTT. Looking up the rest from reference TRBV11-2 and TRBJ1-4 gives the full variable domain: EAGVAQSPRYKIIEKRQSVAFWCNPISGHATLYWYQQILGQGPKLLIQFQNNGVVDDSQLPKDRFSAERLKGVDSTLKIQPAKLEDSAVYLCASSLRQGGTNEKLFFGSGTQLSVL.

This rearrangement joins TRBV5-4 to TRBJ1-6; D perhaps matches TRBD1 (5 bases). V was shortened by 3 bases and J by 8 bases, with 6 bases between the two germline ends. The CDR3 loop spans 12 amino acids. Germline CDR1 and CDR2: SGHNT and YYREEE (reference sequence). This CDR3 is CASSWGDSPLHF. The CDR3, as DNA: TGTGCCAGCAGCTGGGGGGATTCACCCCTCCACTTT.